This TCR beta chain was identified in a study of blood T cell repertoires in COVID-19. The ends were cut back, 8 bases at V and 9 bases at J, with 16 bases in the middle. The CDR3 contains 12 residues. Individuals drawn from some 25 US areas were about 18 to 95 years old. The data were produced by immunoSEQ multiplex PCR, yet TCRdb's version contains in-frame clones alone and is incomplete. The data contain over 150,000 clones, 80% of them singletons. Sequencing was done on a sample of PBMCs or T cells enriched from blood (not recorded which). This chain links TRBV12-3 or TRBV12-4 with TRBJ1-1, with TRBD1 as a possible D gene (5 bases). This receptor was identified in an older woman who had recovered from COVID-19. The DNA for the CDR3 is TGTGCCAGCCTGTATTTCGGGGGTCAAGCTTTCTTT. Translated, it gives CASLYFGGQAFF.